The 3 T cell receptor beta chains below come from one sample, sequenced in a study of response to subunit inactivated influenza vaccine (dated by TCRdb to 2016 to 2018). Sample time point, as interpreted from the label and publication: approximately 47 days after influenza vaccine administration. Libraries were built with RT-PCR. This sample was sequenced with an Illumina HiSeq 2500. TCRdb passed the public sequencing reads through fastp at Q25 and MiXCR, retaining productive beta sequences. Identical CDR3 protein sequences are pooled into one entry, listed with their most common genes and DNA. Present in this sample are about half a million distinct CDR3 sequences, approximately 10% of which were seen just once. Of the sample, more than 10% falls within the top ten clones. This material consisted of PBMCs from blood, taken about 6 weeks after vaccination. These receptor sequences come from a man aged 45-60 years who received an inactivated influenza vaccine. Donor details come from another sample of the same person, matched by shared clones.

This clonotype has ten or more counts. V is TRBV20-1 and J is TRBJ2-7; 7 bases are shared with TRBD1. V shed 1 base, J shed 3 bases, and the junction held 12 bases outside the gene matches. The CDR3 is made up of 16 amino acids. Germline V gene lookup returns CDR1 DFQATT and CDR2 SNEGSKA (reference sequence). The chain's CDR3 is CSARGLSRDSYYEQYF. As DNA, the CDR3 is TGCAGTGCTAGAGGTCTATCCCGGGACAGCTACTACGAGCAGTACTTC.

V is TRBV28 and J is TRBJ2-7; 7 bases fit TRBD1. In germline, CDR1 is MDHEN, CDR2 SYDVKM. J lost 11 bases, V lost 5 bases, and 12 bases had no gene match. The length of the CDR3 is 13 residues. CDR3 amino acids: CASSRTRGKSEYF. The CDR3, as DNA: TGTGCCAGCAGTCGAACCAGGGGGAAGAGTGAGTACTTC.

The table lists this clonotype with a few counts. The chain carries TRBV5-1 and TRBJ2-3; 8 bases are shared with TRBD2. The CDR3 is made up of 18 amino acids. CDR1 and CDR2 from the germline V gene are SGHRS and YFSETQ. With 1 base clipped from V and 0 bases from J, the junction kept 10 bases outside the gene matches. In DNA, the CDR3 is TGCGCCAGCAGCTTGTTGATCGGGGGGGCGTCTAGCACAGATACGCAGTATTTT. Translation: CASSLLIGGASSTDTQYF.